This is a list of T cell receptor beta chains from one sample in a study of blood T cell repertoires in COVID-19. Profiling relied on immunoSEQ multiplex PCR, and the TCRdb table lists in-frame clones only, not all of them. Of around 150,000 clones listed, 88% are singletons. The sequencing input was peripheral blood. The receptors were sampled from a man in his fifties with active or convalescent COVID-19. CDR3s include the opening cysteine and the closing phenylalanine or tryptophan. D genes are given only for firm matches. Clone size, where shown, is once, few, many, or a class for clones that have expanded.

CDR3 length: 16; J gene: TRBJ2-7; D gene: .; V gene: TRBV28; clone size: .; CDR3 protein: CASSLRSGLQSYEQYF; CDR3 DNA: TGTGCCAGCAGTTTAAGGAGCGGACTTCAGTCCTACGAGCAGTACTTC
CDR3 length: 15; J gene: TRBJ1-4; D gene: .; V gene: TRBV19; clone size: .; CDR3 protein: CASSIPGLGREKLFF; CDR3 DNA: TGTGCCAGTAGTATTCCGGGACTCGGGAGGGAAAAACTGTTTTTT
CDR3 length: 13; J gene: TRBJ1-2; D gene: .; V gene: TRBV29-1; clone size: .; CDR3 protein: CSVDKAQGYGYTF; CDR3 DNA: TGCAGCGTTGATAAAGCACAGGGCTATGGCTACACCTTC
CDR3 length: 14; J gene: TRBJ1-1; D gene: .; V gene: TRBV4-3; clone size: .; CDR3 protein: CASSQSRGNTEAFF; CDR3 DNA: TGCGCCAGCAGCCAATCTCGGGGGAATACTGAAGCTTTCTTT
CDR3 length: 14; J gene: TRBJ1-4; D gene: .; V gene: TRBV19; clone size: .; CDR3 protein: CASSILPEDEKLFF; CDR3 DNA: TGTGCCAGTAGTATTCTACCGGAGGATGAAAAACTGTTTTTT
CDR3 length: 21; J gene: TRBJ2-4; D gene: TRBD2; V gene: TRBV28; clone size: .; CDR3 protein: CASSRRPGTSGIRVAKNIQYF; CDR3 DNA: TGTGCCAGCAGTCGCCGACCCGGGACTAGCGGGATACGGGTGGCCAAAAACATTCAGTACTTC
CDR3 length: 14; J gene: TRBJ1-2; D gene: TRBD1; V gene: TRBV7-9; clone size: .; CDR3 protein: CASTRQGTPDGYTF; CDR3 DNA: TGTGCCAGCACCAGACAGGGGACCCCGGATGGCTACACCTTC
CDR3 length: 12; J gene: TRBJ2-3; D gene: .; V gene: TRBV4-1; clone size: .; CDR3 protein: CASSQGGSTQYF; CDR3 DNA: TGCGCCAGCAGCCAAGGAGGTAGTACGCAGTATTTT
CDR3 length: 15; J gene: TRBJ2-1; D gene: TRBD1; V gene: TRBV6-5; clone size: .; CDR3 protein: CASSYKYRGVYEQFF; CDR3 DNA: TGTGCCAGCAGTTACAAGTACAGGGGAGTTTATGAGCAGTTCTTC
CDR3 length: 11; J gene: TRBJ2-2; D gene: .; V gene: TRBV28; clone size: .; CDR3 protein: CASSRTGELFF; CDR3 DNA: TGTGCCAGCAGCCGCACCGGGGAGCTGTTTTTT
CDR3 length: 11; J gene: TRBJ2-1; D gene: .; V gene: TRBV29-1; clone size: .; CDR3 protein: CSVARDNEQFF; CDR3 DNA: TGCAGCGTTGCCCGGGACAATGAGCAGTTCTTC
CDR3 length: 15; J gene: TRBJ2-5; D gene: .; V gene: TRBV27; clone size: .; CDR3 protein: CASSLSRTDQETQYF; CDR3 DNA: TGTGCCAGCAGTTTATCGCGCACCGACCAAGAGACCCAGTACTTC
CDR3 length: 15; J gene: TRBJ1-4; D gene: TRBD1; V gene: TRBV19; clone size: .; CDR3 protein: CASSNRGRLQEKLFF; CDR3 DNA: TGTGCCAGTAGTAACAGGGGGCGACTTCAGGAAAAACTGTTTTTT
CDR3 length: 13; J gene: TRBJ1-6; D gene: TRBD1; V gene: TRBV18; clone size: .; CDR3 protein: CASSRQGESPLHF; CDR3 DNA: TGTGCCAGCTCGCGGCAGGGGGAATCACCCCTCCACTTT
CDR3 length: 18; J gene: TRBJ2-3; D gene: TRBD2; V gene: TRBV28; clone size: .; CDR3 protein: CASSLPGLAGGSTDTQYF; CDR3 DNA: TGTGCCAGCAGTTTACCGGGACTAGCGGGAGGAAGCACAGATACGCAGTATTTT
CDR3 length: 14; J gene: TRBJ1-1; D gene: .; V gene: TRBV29-1; clone size: .; CDR3 protein: CSVGQKFGKTEAFF; CDR3 DNA: TGCAGCGTTGGTCAGAAATTCGGGAAGACTGAAGCTTTCTTT
CDR3 length: 13; J gene: TRBJ2-5; D gene: .; V gene: TRBV30; clone size: .; CDR3 protein: CAWSLGNQETQYF; CDR3 DNA: TGTGCCTGGAGTCTCGGGAACCAAGAGACCCAGTACTTC
CDR3 length: 14; J gene: TRBJ1-5; D gene: .; V gene: TRBV19; clone size: .; CDR3 protein: CASSIYASNQPQHF; CDR3 DNA: TGTGCCAGTAGTATCTACGCTAGCAATCAGCCCCAGCATTTT
CDR3 length: 15; J gene: TRBJ2-7; D gene: TRBD2; V gene: TRBV28; clone size: .; CDR3 protein: CASSLKLAGGYEQYF; CDR3 DNA: TGTGCCAGCAGTTTGAAACTAGCGGGGGGGTACGAGCAGTACTTC
CDR3 length: 10; J gene: TRBJ2-7; D gene: .; V gene: TRBV6-5; clone size: once; CDR3 protein: CASSYPGGYF; CDR3 DNA: TGTGCCAGCAGTTACCCCGGGGGGTACTTC
CDR3 length: 14; J gene: TRBJ1-1; D gene: .; V gene: TRBV6-5; clone size: .; CDR3 protein: CASSSGRGGTEAFF; CDR3 DNA: TGTGCCAGCAGTTCGGGCAGGGGCGGGACTGAAGCTTTCTTT
CDR3 length: 14; J gene: TRBJ2-7; D gene: .; V gene: TRBV7-9; clone size: .; CDR3 protein: CASSSLGGASEQYF; CDR3 DNA: TGTGCCAGCAGCTCCCTAGGGGGGGCCAGCGAGCAGTACTTC
CDR3 length: 17; J gene: TRBJ2-7; D gene: TRBD2; V gene: TRBV11-2; clone size: .; CDR3 protein: CASSPPGLAGGRYEQYF; CDR3 DNA: TGTGCCAGCAGCCCCCCCGGACTAGCGGGAGGGAGATACGAGCAGTACTTC
CDR3 length: 16; J gene: TRBJ2-5; D gene: TRBD1; V gene: TRBV24-1; clone size: .; CDR3 protein: CATSDGDRGVGETQYF; CDR3 DNA: TGTGCCACCAGTGATGGGGACAGGGGCGTAGGAGAGACCCAGTACTTC
CDR3 length: 12; J gene: TRBJ1-5; D gene: .; V gene: TRBV18; clone size: once; CDR3 protein: CASSPDRGSQHF; CDR3 DNA: TGTGCCAGCTCACCAGATCGAGGGTCCCAGCATTTT
CDR3 length: 14; J gene: TRBJ2-3; D gene: TRBD2; V gene: TRBV7-2; clone size: .; CDR3 protein: CASSSLGLADTQYF; CDR3 DNA: TGTGCCAGCAGCTCCCTGGGACTAGCAGATACGCAGTATTTT
CDR3 length: 20; J gene: TRBJ2-1; D gene: .; V gene: TRBV21-1; clone size: .; CDR3 protein: CASSKINPALAPGDYNEQFF; CDR3 DNA: TGTGCCAGCAGCAAAATCAACCCCGCCCTAGCTCCCGGGGACTACAATGAGCAGTTCTTC
CDR3 length: 13; J gene: TRBJ1-2; D gene: .; V gene: TRBV6-5; clone size: .; CDR3 protein: CASSYSITHGYTF; CDR3 DNA: TGTGCCAGCAGTTACTCTATAACTCATGGCTACACCTTC
CDR3 length: 15; J gene: TRBJ1-4; D gene: TRBD1; V gene: TRBV6-6; clone size: .; CDR3 protein: CASRPQGGTNEKLFF; CDR3 DNA: TGTGCCAGCAGACCACAGGGGGGGACTAATGAAAAACTGTTTTTT
CDR3 length: 14; J gene: TRBJ2-1; D gene: TRBD2; V gene: TRBV5-1; clone size: .; CDR3 protein: CASNGASGENEQFF; CDR3 DNA: TGCGCCAGCAATGGGGCTAGCGGGGAAAATGAGCAGTTCTTC
CDR3 length: 14; J gene: TRBJ2-2; D gene: .; V gene: TRBV28; clone size: once; CDR3 protein: CASARRTDTGELFF; CDR3 DNA: TGTGCCAGCGCTCGGAGGACAGACACCGGGGAGCTGTTTTTT
CDR3 length: 14; J gene: TRBJ2-1; D gene: TRBD1; V gene: TRBV5-1; clone size: .; CDR3 protein: CASSTWTGAIEQFF; CDR3 DNA: TGCGCCAGCAGCACTTGGACAGGAGCCATCGAGCAGTTCTTC
CDR3 length: 12; J gene: TRBJ2-7; D gene: .; V gene: TRBV30; clone size: .; CDR3 protein: CAWSVSRYEQYF; CDR3 DNA: TGTGCCTGGAGTGTCAGTCGCTACGAGCAGTACTTC
CDR3 length: 17; J gene: TRBJ2-2; D gene: TRBD2; V gene: TRBV4-1; clone size: .; CDR3 protein: CASSLLTSGSASGELFF; CDR3 DNA: TGCGCCAGCAGCCTTCTGACTAGCGGGAGCGCTTCCGGGGAGCTGTTTTTT
CDR3 length: 14; J gene: TRBJ1-4; D gene: TRBD1; V gene: TRBV6-5; clone size: .; CDR3 protein: CASSWTGGGEKLFF; CDR3 DNA: TGTGCCAGCAGTTGGACAGGGGGAGGTGAAAAACTGTTTTTT
CDR3 length: 16; J gene: TRBJ2-1; D gene: .; V gene: TRBV5-1; clone size: .; CDR3 protein: CASSLEGVPIYNEQFF; CDR3 DNA: TGCGCCAGCAGCTTGGAGGGGGTACCAATTTACAATGAGCAGTTCTTC
CDR3 length: 15; J gene: TRBJ2-3; D gene: TRBD2; V gene: TRBV6-5; clone size: once; CDR3 protein: CASTIGLAGTDTQYF; CDR3 DNA: TGTGCCAGCACCATAGGACTAGCGGGAACAGATACGCAGTATTTT
CDR3 length: 15; J gene: TRBJ1-1; D gene: TRBD1; V gene: TRBV6-5; clone size: .; CDR3 protein: CASRVRDSSYTEAFF; CDR3 DNA: TGTGCCAGCAGGGTCCGGGACAGTTCTTACACTGAAGCTTTCTTT
CDR3 length: 13; J gene: TRBJ2-7; D gene: .; V gene: TRBV3-1/TRBV3-2; clone size: .; CDR3 protein: CASTSSGSYEQYF; CDR3 DNA: TGTGCCAGCACCTCCTCCGGTTCCTACGAGCAGTACTTC
CDR3 length: 16; J gene: TRBJ2-1; D gene: TRBD2; V gene: TRBV3-1/TRBV3-2; clone size: .; CDR3 protein: CASSQESTSAYNEQFF; CDR3 DNA: TGTGCCAGCAGCCAAGAGTCAACTAGCGCTTACAATGAGCAGTTCTTC
CDR3 length: 14; J gene: TRBJ2-7; D gene: TRBD2; V gene: TRBV6-5; clone size: .; CDR3 protein: CASSYGLAAYEQYF; CDR3 DNA: TGTGCCAGCAGTTACGGACTAGCAGCCTACGAGCAGTACTTC
CDR3 length: 12; J gene: TRBJ2-3; D gene: .; V gene: TRBV7-2; clone size: .; CDR3 protein: CASSSYLGPQYF; CDR3 DNA: TGTGCCAGCAGCTCTTACCTGGGCCCTCAGTATTTT
CDR3 length: 11; J gene: TRBJ1-5; D gene: .; V gene: TRBV28; clone size: few; CDR3 protein: CASSFRMAQHF; CDR3 DNA: TGTGCCAGCAGTTTTAGAATGGCCCAGCATTTT